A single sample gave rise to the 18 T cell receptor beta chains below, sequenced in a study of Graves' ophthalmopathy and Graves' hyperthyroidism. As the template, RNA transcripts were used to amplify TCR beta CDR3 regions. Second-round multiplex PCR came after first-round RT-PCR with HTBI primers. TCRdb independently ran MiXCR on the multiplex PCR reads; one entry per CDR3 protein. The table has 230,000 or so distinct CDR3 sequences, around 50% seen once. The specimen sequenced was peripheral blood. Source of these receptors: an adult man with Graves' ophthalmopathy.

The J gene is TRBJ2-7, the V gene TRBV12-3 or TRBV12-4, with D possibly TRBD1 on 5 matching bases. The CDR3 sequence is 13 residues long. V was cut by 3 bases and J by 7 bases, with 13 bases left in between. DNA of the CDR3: TGTGCCAGCAGTTTTCAGGGTTCGAGAGAGCAGTACTTC. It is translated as CASSFQGSREQYF.

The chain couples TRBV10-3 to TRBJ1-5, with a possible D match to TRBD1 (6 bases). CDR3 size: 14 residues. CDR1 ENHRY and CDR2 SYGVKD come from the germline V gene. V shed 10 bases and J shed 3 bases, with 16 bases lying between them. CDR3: CASKRGGFNQPQHF. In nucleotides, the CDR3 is TGTGCCAGCAAGAGGGGGGGATTCAATCAGCCCCAGCATTTT.

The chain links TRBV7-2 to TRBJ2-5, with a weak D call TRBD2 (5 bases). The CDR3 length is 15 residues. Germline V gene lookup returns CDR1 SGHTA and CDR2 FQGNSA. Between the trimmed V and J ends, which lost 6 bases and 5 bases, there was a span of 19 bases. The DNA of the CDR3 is TGTGCCAGCAGTCTAGGGCCGTACGGGGATGAGACCCAGTACTTC. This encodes CASSLGPYGDETQYF.

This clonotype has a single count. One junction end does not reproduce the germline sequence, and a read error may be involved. Here the CDR3 DNA reads TGTGCCAACAGTTCCACCGGCCAGGGTAGGGCTTTCTTT. Translating gives CANSSTGQGRAFF. The rearrangement uses TRBV10-3 and TRBJ1-1; maybe TRBD1 (5 bases). Germline values: CDR1 ENHRY, CDR2 SYGVKD. There are 13 residues in the CDR3.

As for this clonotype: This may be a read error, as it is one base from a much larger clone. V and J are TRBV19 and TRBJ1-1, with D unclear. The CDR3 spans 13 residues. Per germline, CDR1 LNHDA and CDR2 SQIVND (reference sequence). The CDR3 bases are TGTGCCAGTTGTATAGACAAGGGCCGGGAAGCTTTCTTT. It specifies CASCIDKGREAFF. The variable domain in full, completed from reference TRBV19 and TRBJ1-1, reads DGGITQSPKYLFRKEGQNVTLSCEQNLNHDAMYWYRQDPGQGLRLIYYSQIVNDFQKGDIAEGYSVSREKKESFPLTVTSAQKNPTAFYLCASCIDKGREAFFGQGTRLTVV.

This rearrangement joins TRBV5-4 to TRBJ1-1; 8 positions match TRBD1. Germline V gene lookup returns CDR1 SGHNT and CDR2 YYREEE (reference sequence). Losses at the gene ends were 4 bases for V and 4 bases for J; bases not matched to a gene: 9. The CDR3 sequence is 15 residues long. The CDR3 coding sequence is TGTGCCAGCAGCACTCAGGGGGCGGGGGGCACTGAAGCTTTCTTT. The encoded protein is CASSTQGAGGTEAFF.

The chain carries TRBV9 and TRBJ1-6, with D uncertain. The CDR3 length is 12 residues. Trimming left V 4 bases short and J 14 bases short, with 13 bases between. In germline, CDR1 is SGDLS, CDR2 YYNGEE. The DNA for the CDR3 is TGTGCCAGCAGCACCCGGGAGGGTACCCTCCACTTT. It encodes CASSTREGTLHF. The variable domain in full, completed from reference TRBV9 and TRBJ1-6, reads DSGVTQTPKHLITATGQRVTLRCSPRSGDLSVYWYQQSLDQGLQFLIQYYNGEERAKGNILERFSAQQFPDLHSELNLSSLELGDSALYFCASSTREGTLHFGNGTRLTVT.

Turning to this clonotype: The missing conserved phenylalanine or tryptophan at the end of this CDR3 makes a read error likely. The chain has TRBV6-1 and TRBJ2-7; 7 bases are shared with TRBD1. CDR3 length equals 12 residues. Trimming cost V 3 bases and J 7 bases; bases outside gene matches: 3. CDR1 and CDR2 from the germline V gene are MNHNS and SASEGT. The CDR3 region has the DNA TGTGCCAGCAGTGAGGACAGGAGGGAGCAGTACCTC. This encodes CASSEDRREQYL.

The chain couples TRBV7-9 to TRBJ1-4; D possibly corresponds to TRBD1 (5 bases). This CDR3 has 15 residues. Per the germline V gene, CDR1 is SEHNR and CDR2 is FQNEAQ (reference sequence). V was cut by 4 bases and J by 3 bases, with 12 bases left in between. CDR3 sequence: CASSSQGVANEKLFF. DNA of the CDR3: TGTGCCAGCAGCTCCCAGGGTGTTGCTAATGAAAAACTGTTTTTT.

The CDR3 region has the DNA TGTGCCAGCAGCTTGGACAGGCAGAACACCGGGGAGCTGTTTTTT. Translated, it gives CASSLDRQNTGELFF. The V and J genes are TRBV5-4 and TRBJ2-2, with a possible D match to TRBD1 (5 bases). Trimming took off 0 bases at V and 1 base at J, with 7 bases between the two ends. This CDR3 region has 15 residues. The germline V gene has CDR1 SGHNT and CDR2 YYREEE (reference sequence).

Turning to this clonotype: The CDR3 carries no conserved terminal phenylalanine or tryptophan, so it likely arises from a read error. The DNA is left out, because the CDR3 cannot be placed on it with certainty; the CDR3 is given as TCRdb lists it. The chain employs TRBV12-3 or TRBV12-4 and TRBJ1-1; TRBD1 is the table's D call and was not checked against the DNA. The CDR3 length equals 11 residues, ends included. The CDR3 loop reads CASSPGTGPHL.

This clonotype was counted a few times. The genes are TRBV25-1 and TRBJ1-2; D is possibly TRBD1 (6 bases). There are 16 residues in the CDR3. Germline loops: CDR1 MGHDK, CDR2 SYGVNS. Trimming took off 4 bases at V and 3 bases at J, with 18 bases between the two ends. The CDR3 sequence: CASSGGPRRGHYGYTF. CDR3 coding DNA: TGTGCCAGCAGTGGTGGACCCCGCAGGGGCCACTATGGCTACACCTTC.

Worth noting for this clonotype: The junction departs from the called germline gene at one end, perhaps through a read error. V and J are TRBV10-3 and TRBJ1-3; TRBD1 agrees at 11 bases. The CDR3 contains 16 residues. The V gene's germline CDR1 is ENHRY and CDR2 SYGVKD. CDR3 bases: TGTGCCATCAGTCCGTCGGACAGGGGGCTTGGAAACACCATACATTTT. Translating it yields CAISPSDRGLGNTIHF.

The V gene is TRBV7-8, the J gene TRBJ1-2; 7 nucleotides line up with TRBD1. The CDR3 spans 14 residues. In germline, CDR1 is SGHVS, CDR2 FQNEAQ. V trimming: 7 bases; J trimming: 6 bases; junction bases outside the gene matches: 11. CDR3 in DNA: TGTGCCAGCACTCCGGCGGGCAGGGGGAATGGCTACACCTTC. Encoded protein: CASTPAGRGNGYTF.

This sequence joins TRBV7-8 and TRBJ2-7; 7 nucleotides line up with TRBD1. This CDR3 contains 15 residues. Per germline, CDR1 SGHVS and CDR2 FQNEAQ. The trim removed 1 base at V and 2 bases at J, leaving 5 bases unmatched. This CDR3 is CASSLEGGRAYEQYF. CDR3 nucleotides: TGTGCCAGCAGCTTAGAAGGGGGCAGGGCCTACGAGCAGTACTTC. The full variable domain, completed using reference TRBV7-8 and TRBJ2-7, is GAGVSQSPRYKVAKRGQDVALRCDPISGHVSLFWYQQALGQGPEFLTYFQNEAQLDKSGLPSDRFFAERPEGSVSTLKIQRTQQEDSAVYLCASSLEGGRAYEQYFGPGTRLTVT.

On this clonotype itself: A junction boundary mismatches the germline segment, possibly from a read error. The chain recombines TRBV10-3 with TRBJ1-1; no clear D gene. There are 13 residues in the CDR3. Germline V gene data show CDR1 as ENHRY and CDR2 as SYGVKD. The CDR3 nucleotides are TGTGCCAGCAGTTACTCCCAAAACACTGAAGCTTTCTTT. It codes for CASSYSQNTEAFF.

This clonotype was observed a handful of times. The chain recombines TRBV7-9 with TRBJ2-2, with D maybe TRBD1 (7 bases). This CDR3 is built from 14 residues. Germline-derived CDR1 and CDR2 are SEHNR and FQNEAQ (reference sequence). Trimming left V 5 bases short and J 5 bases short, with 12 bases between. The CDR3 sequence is CASSQEGATGELFF. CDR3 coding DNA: TGTGCCAGCAGCCAGGAGGGGGCAACCGGGGAGCTGTTTTTT.

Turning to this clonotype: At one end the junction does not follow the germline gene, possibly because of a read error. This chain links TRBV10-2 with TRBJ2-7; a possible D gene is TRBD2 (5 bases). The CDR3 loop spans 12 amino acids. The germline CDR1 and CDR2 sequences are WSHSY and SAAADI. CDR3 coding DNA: TGTGCCAGCAGTTACCCGGGAAACGAGCAGTACTTC. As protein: CASSYPGNEQYF.